This TCR beta chain comes out of a study of T cell responses to AZD1222 COVID-19 vaccine. Study-level points and caveats: Donors were mostly white British, more females; clonal diversity possibly underestimated.

V shed 1 base and J shed 2 bases, with 9 bases lying between them. Germline V gene data show CDR1 as MDHEN and CDR2 as SYDVKM. The CDR3 runs 14 residues. To note about this clone: Its cognate antigen is unknown.

Using immunoSEQ multiplex PCR, the repertoire was profiled, and TCRdb retains in-frame clones only, with some absent. The sample holds about 130,000 clones, about nine tenths seen once. The genes are TRBV28 and TRBJ2-7; a weak D match, TRBD2 (6 bases). This sequence originates from an adult in good health. The starting material was peripheral blood, obtained on day 0 of AZD1222 vaccination. The CDR3 loop reads CASSLYGTAYEQYF. CDR3 DNA: TGTGCCAGCAGTTTATACGGGACTGCCTACGAGCAGTACTTC.